This T cell receptor (beta chain) originates from a study of T cells in Graves' hyperthyroidism and ophthalmopathy. Study outcomes and limitations: Researchers found most expanded thyroid clonotypes above 0.001 in blood as well.

This CDR3 is 14 amino acids long. This clonotype has only a few counts. Its matching antigen is unknown. One junction end does not reproduce the germline sequence, and a read error may be involved. Researchers amplified the TCR beta CDR3 regions from RNA transcripts. The study used the HTBI primer set for a first-round RT-PCR of the TCR CDR3. Using its own MiXCR run on the multiplex PCR reads, TCRdb lists one record per CDR3 protein. The table shows 750,000 to 900,000 distinct CDR3 sequences, with 35% to 45% occurring only once. This sequence originates from a man between 18 and 29 years old with Graves' hyperthyroidism. Sequenced material: blood. The V gene is TRBV12-3 or TRBV12-4, the J gene TRBJ1-1; D gene ambiguous. CDR3 loop: CASSQAYMNSEAFF. The CDR3 DNA reads as TGTGCCAGCAGTCAAGCTTATATGAACAGTGAAGCTTTCTTT.